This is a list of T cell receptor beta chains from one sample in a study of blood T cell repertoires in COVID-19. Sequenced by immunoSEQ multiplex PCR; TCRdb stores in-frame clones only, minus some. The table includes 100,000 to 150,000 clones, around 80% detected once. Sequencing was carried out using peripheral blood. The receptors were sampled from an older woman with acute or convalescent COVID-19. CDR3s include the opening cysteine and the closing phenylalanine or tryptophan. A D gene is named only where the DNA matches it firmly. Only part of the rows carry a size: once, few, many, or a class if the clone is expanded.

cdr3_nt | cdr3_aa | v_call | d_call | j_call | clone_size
TGCGCCAGCAGCGGATCGGGCGGGACTGAAGCTTTCTTT | CASSGSGGTEAFF | TRBV5-1 | - | TRBJ1-1 | few
TGCAGCGCTCCACGCGGGGAAGGCACTGAAGCTTTCTTT | CSAPRGEGTEAFF | TRBV29-1 | - | TRBJ1-1 | -
TGTGCCAGCTCACCATCTAGCGCCCCAGATACGCAGTATTTT | CASSPSSAPDTQYF | TRBV18 | - | TRBJ2-3 | -
TGTGCCTGGATGAGGCAGCCGAACACTGAAGCTTTCTTT | CAWMRQPNTEAFF | TRBV30 | - | TRBJ1-1 | -
TGTGCCAGTAGACGGACAGGGACGGCTAACTATGGCTACACCTTC | CASRRTGTANYGYTF | TRBV19 | TRBD1 | TRBJ1-2 | -
TGTGCCAGTAGTATCACTGACTTTCCAAATTCACCCCTCCACTTT | CASSITDFPNSPLHF | TRBV19 | - | TRBJ1-6 | many
TGTGCCAGTAGGGCACAGGGGATGGGCACTGAAGCTTTCTTT | CASRAQGMGTEAFF | TRBV19 | TRBD1 | TRBJ1-1 | few
TGTGCCAGCAGCCAAGGGGACAGGGAGTATCAGCCCCAGCATTTT | CASSQGDREYQPQHF | TRBV4-2 | TRBD1 | TRBJ1-5 | -
TGTGCCAGCTCACCACGTCAGGGATTGAACACCGGGGAGCTGTTTTTT | CASSPRQGLNTGELFF | TRBV18 | - | TRBJ2-2 | -
TGTGCCAGCAGCCAAACGGGGGGGAGGGATACGCAGTATTTT | CASSQTGGRDTQYF | TRBV3-1/TRBV3-2 | TRBD2 | TRBJ2-3 | -
TGTGCCAGCAGGGGGACAGGGCCCTTCCTCTATGGCTACACCTTC | CASRGTGPFLYGYTF | TRBV6-5 | TRBD1 | TRBJ1-2 | -
TGTGCCAGCAGCAGACAGGGGGGTCACGAGCAGTACTTC | CASSRQGGHEQYF | TRBV9 | TRBD1 | TRBJ2-7 | -
TGTGCCAGCAGCTTCGGGGAAAATGGCTACACCTTC | CASSFGENGYTF | TRBV7-3 | - | TRBJ1-2 | -
TGTGCCAGCAGCCAAGTTTCGGGGACTGAAGCTTTCTTT | CASSQVSGTEAFF | TRBV3-1/TRBV3-2 | - | TRBJ1-1 | -
TGTGCCAGCAGCCATTGGTGGCGGGGGACCGCCTACGAGCAGTACTTC | CASSHWWRGTAYEQYF | TRBV3-1/TRBV3-2 | TRBD2 | TRBJ2-7 | -
TGTGCCAGTAGTAAGAGAGAAAATACTGAAGCTTTCTTT | CASSKRENTEAFF | TRBV19 | - | TRBJ1-1 | -
TGTGCCAGCAGCTTGGACTCCCAGCAGTTCTTC | CASSLDSQQFF | TRBV7-6 | - | TRBJ2-1 | -
TGTGCCAGCAGCCGATATGGGGCAGCCCTGAACACTGAAGCTTTCTTT | CASSRYGAALNTEAFF | TRBV5-6 | - | TRBJ1-1 | -
TGTGCCAGCAGCTTAGGACAGGGGAACTTCTACGAGCAGTACTTC | CASSLGQGNFYEQYF | TRBV7-8 | TRBD1 | TRBJ2-7 | -
TGTGCCAGCACCTCGGACAGGGCAGGGGCCGGGGAGCTGTTTTTT | CASTSDRAGAGELFF | TRBV7-3 | TRBD1 | TRBJ2-2 | -
TGTGCCAGCGGGACAGGGGGCGCAGGGAGAACAGATACGCAGTATTTT | CASGTGGAGRTDTQYF | TRBV27 | TRBD1 | TRBJ2-3 | -
TGTGCCTCACTCGGGGAGACCGGGGAGCTGTTTTTT | CASLGETGELFF | TRBV24-1 | - | TRBJ2-2 | -
TGTGCCAGCAGCCAGACTAGCGGGACCTACGAGCAGTACTTC | CASSQTSGTYEQYF | TRBV3-1/TRBV3-2 | TRBD2 | TRBJ2-7 | -
TGTGCCAGTAGTAGGAGGGAGATGTCACCCCTCCACTTT | CASSRREMSPLHF | TRBV19 | - | TRBJ1-6 | -
TGTGCCAGCAGGGCCCTAGGCAGCTCCTACGAGCAGTACTTC | CASRALGSSYEQYF | TRBV6-5 | - | TRBJ2-7 | -